Below, 27 T cell receptor beta chains from the same sample are listed, as sequenced in a study of blood T cell repertoires in COVID-19. TCRdb's table, derived via immunoSEQ multiplex PCR, lists solely in-frame clones and lacks some. The data contain about 220,000 clones, around 86% of them singletons. The sequenced material came from peripheral blood. These receptors were collected from a woman aged 70-85 years with COVID-19, enrolled during active disease.

This clone was seen more than once but under ten times. In DNA form, the CDR3 reads TGTGCCAGCAGTTTGCGAACAGGGGGGTTGAGTCAGCCCCAGCATTTT. It encodes CASSLRTGGLSQPQHF. The V call is TRBV28, the J call TRBJ1-5; TRBD1 matches 8 bases. CDR1 is MDHEN, CDR2 SYDVKM, per germline. Trimming removed 3 bases from V and 6 bases from J; junction bases left unmatched: 10. The CDR3 is made up of 16 amino acids.

This sequence joins TRBV6-4 and TRBJ1-4; 7 bases fit TRBD1. V gave up 7 bases and J gave up 0 bases; unmatched junction bases: 2. The length of the CDR3 is 14 residues. The germline V gene encodes CDR1 MRHNA and CDR2 SNTAGT. In nucleotides, the CDR3 is TGTGCCAGCATCGACAGGGCAACTAATGAAAAACTGTTTTTT. This encodes CASIDRATNEKLFF.

The chain uses TRBV5-1 and TRBJ1-3, with 9 positions matching TRBD1. Germline CDR1 reads SGHRS; CDR2 reads YFSETQ. V shed 4 bases and J 0 bases; nucleotides not matched to a gene: 11. This CDR3 comprises 18 residues. The CDR3 DNA sequence: TGCGCCAGCAGCAATTATCCACAGGGGGCCTTCTCTGGAAACACCATATATTTT. Protein product: CASSNYPQGAFSGNTIYF. Using reference TRBV5-1 and TRBJ1-3 for the parts outside the CDR3, the full variable domain is KAGVTQTPRYLIKTRGQQVTLSCSPISGHRSVSWYQQTPGQGLQFLFEYFSETQRNKGNFPGRFSGRQFSNSRSEMNVSTLELGDSALYLCASSNYPQGAFSGNTIYFGEGSWLTVV.

This clone was recorded a few times. This CDR3 is CASSLIPAGTGIRPQHF. For the CDR3, the DNA is TGTGCCAGCAGTTTGATCCCGGCCGGGACAGGGATTCGGCCCCAGCATTTT. The chain employs TRBV28 and TRBJ1-5, with 9 bases matching TRBD1. J gave up 9 bases and V 3 bases, and 15 bases lay outside the gene matches. The CDR3 sequence is 17 residues long. Germline V gives CDR1 MDHEN, CDR2 SYDVKM.

This clone has more than one count but fewer than ten. The V and J genes are TRBV5-1 and TRBJ1-2; the match to TRBD1 covers 7 bases. Germline CDR1 and CDR2: SGHRS and YFSETQ. The CDR3 is made up of 13 amino acids. After removal of 2 bases from V and 6 bases from J, the junction contained 4 bases not matched to a gene. This chain's CDR3 is CASSFAGGDGYTF. The CDR3 DNA reads as TGCGCCAGCAGCTTCGCAGGGGGTGATGGCTACACCTTC. Variable domain in full (rest from reference TRBV5-1 and TRBJ1-2): KAGVTQTPRYLIKTRGQQVTLSCSPISGHRSVSWYQQTPGQGLQFLFEYFSETQRNKGNFPGRFSGRQFSNSRSEMNVSTLELGDSALYLCASSFAGGDGYTFGSGTRLTVV.

The CDR3 nucleotides are TGTGCCAGCGGAAGAGCGGGGGCAAGTGAAAAACTGTTTTTT. Amino acid sequence: CASGRAGASEKLFF. The chain joins TRBV7-2 to TRBJ1-4; perhaps TRBD1 as D (6 bases). The CDR3 has 14 residues. Germline-derived CDR1 and CDR2 are SGHTA and FQGNSA. Trimming took 8 bases from V and 7 from J, leaving 17 bases between them.

The rearrangement links TRBV5-1 to TRBJ1-1; 8 nucleotides agree with TRBD1. The CDR3 length is 18 residues. Germline trimming cut 4 bases from V and 4 bases from J; bases unmatched to any gene: 18. The germline V gene has CDR1 SGHRS and CDR2 YFSETQ. CDR3 protein: CASSPRGTGEPGGTEAFF. The CDR3 DNA is TGCGCCAGCAGCCCTCGGGGGACAGGTGAACCGGGGGGCACTGAAGCTTTCTTT. Supplemented by reference TRBV5-1 and TRBJ1-1, the full variable domain reads KAGVTQTPRYLIKTRGQQVTLSCSPISGHRSVSWYQQTPGQGLQFLFEYFSETQRNKGNFPGRFSGRQFSNSRSEMNVSTLELGDSALYLCASSPRGTGEPGGTEAFFGQGTRLTVV.

The chain joins TRBV30 to TRBJ1-1; 10 bases align to TRBD1. Trimming at V came to 0 bases and at J to 6 bases, leaving 1 base not matched to a gene. This CDR3 is 13 amino acids long. Germline CDR1 and CDR2: GTSNPN and SVGIG (reference sequence). DNA of the CDR3: TGTGCCTGGAGTGTCGGGACAGGGGCTGAAGCTTTCTTT. Translated, it gives CAWSVGTGAEAFF.

The DNA of the CDR3 is TGTGCCAGCAGCTCCCAAACCACTCTAGTCACAGATACGCAGTATTTT. This gives the protein CASSSQTTLVTDTQYF. The gene calls are TRBV9 and TRBJ2-3; no reliable D call. Looked up from germline, CDR1 is SGDLS and CDR2 is YYNGEE. Trimming removed 4 bases from V and 2 bases from J, with 17 bases in between. The CDR3 sequence is 16 residues long.

V gene TRBV5-8 combines with J gene TRBJ1-5; 8 positions agree with TRBD1. The CDR3 contains 17 residues. With 5 bases clipped from V and 2 bases from J, the junction kept 12 bases outside the gene matches. CDR1 and CDR2 from the germline V gene are SGHTS and YDEGEE. CDR3 amino acids: CASRGAGGLVGNQPQHF. For the CDR3, the DNA is TGTGCCAGCAGGGGAGCAGGGGGCTTGGTAGGCAATCAGCCCCAGCATTTT.

This clone was found a few times. CDR3 coding DNA: TGTGCCACCCGCAGGGCCCCGAACACTGAAGCTTTCTTT. It is translated as CATRRAPNTEAFF. The J gene is TRBJ1-1, the V gene TRBV24-1; possible D gene TRBD1, 5 bases. Trimming removed 9 bases from V and 1 base from J, with 11 bases in between. Germline V gene sequence: CDR1 KGHDR, CDR2 SFDVKD. This CDR3 is built from 13 residues.

This sequence joins TRBV5-1 and TRBJ2-3; weak D call: TRBD2 (6 bases). The CDR3 totals 13 residues. From germline, CDR1 is SGHRS and CDR2 YFSETQ. This chain's CDR3 is CGSRTTITDTQYF. The DNA for the CDR3 is TGCGGCTCGAGGACTACGATAACAGATACGCAGTATTTT.

The chain combines TRBV24-1 with TRBJ2-5, with 7 bases identical to TRBD1. The length of the CDR3 is 14 residues. Trimming took 6 bases from V and 5 from J; bases not matched to a gene: 8. CDR1 and CDR2 (germline): KGHDR, SFDVKD. CDR3 nucleotide sequence: TGTGCCACCAGTAGCTCAAGGGGGCTGGAGACCCAGTACTTC. Residues: CATSSSRGLETQYF.

The chain carries TRBV5-1 and TRBJ2-3, with D hard to call. In germline, CDR1 is SGHRS, CDR2 YFSETQ. V lost 0 bases to trimming and J lost 4 bases, with 3 bases between them. CDR3 length: 12 residues. The CDR3 nucleotides are TGCGCCAGCAGCTTGGCCGCAGATACGCAGTATTTT. As protein: CASSLAADTQYF.

The V gene is TRBV4-3, the J gene TRBJ1-1; D ambiguous. Trimming stripped 0 bases from V and 1 base from J, with 9 bases between. Germline CDR1 reads LGHNA; CDR2 reads YSLEER. This CDR3 region has 15 residues. The CDR3 reads CASSQDSSGNTEAFF. CDR3 in DNA: TGCGCCAGCAGCCAAGATTCCTCCGGGAACACTGAAGCTTTCTTT.

The CDR3, as DNA: TGTGCCAGCAGCTCCGGGAGCTTAGCGGGGTACCAAGAGACCCAGTACTTC. Its translation is CASSSGSLAGYQETQYF. The chain combines TRBV7-9 with TRBJ2-5; 8 positions match TRBD2. The CDR3 runs to 17 residues. V dropped 4 bases and J dropped 0; count of bases not matched to a gene: 10. Germline V gene data show CDR1 as SEHNR and CDR2 as FQNEAQ (reference sequence).

The J gene is TRBJ1-1, the V gene TRBV6-5, with D hard to call. V lost 7 bases and J lost 1, with 10 bases in between. This CDR3 has 13 residues. The germline CDR1 and CDR2 sequences are MNHEY and SVGAGI. The CDR3: CASTRAGNTEAFF. CDR3 in DNA: TGTGCCAGCACAAGGGCGGGGAACACTGAAGCTTTCTTT.

This chain links TRBV7-2 with TRBJ2-7; 8 nucleotides align to TRBD2. Trimming at V came to 7 bases and at J to 4 bases, leaving 9 bases not matched to a gene. The CDR3 extends over 14 amino acids. Looked up from germline, CDR1 is SGHTA and CDR2 is FQGNSA. CDR3 sequence (DNA): TGTGCCAGCAAAACCGGGAGGGCCGTTTACGAGCAGTACTTC. It yields the protein CASKTGRAVYEQYF.

J is TRBJ2-5 and V is TRBV5-6, with no clear D. CDR1 and CDR2 (germline): SGHDT, YYEEEE. This CDR3 contains 14 residues. Trimming took off 4 bases at V and 4 bases at J, with 14 bases between the two ends. CDR3 amino acids: CASSNSRTSETQYF. The CDR3 DNA reads TGTGCCAGCAGCAACTCGCGTACTTCAGAGACCCAGTACTTC.

This chain joins TRBV24-1 and TRBJ2-2, with a weak D call TRBD2 (6 bases). The CDR3 length is 15 residues. V lost 4 bases to trimming and J lost 3 bases, with 11 bases between them. Germline-derived CDR1 and CDR2 are KGHDR and SFDVKD. In nucleotides, the CDR3 is TGTGCCACCAGTGACTCCGGGACTTACACCGGGGAGCTGTTTTTT. Its translation is CATSDSGTYTGELFF.

The V and J genes are TRBV6-2 or TRBV6-3 and TRBJ2-1, with TRBD2 identical over 9 bases. Germline V CDR1 and CDR2: MNHEY, SVGEGT. There are 15 residues in the CDR3. V lost 5 bases and J lost 12; bases outside the gene matches: 14. The CDR3 reads CASSLAGTSLGVQFF. The CDR3 bases are TGTGCCAGCAGTCTCGCCGGGACTAGCTTGGGCGTGCAGTTCTTC.

The CDR3 here is CASSDSLGSGANVLTF. The DNA of the CDR3 is TGCGCCAGCAGCGACAGCTTAGGGTCTGGGGCCAACGTCCTGACTTTC. The chain links TRBV5-1 to TRBJ2-6, with D possibly TRBD1 on 5 matching bases. Trimming left V 4 bases short and J 1 base short, with 12 bases between. Looked up from germline, CDR1 is SGHRS and CDR2 is YFSETQ. CDR3 length: 16 amino acids.

This chain joins TRBV6-5 and TRBJ2-1; TRBD2 aligns across 12 bases. The germline V gene encodes CDR1 MNHEY and CDR2 SVGAGI. The CDR3 consists of 13 residues. V gave up 10 bases and J gave up 4 bases; unmatched junction bases: 2. This CDR3 reads CATGLAGYNEQFF. The DNA of the CDR3 is TGTGCCACCGGACTAGCGGGATACAATGAGCAGTTCTTC.

The chain is built from TRBV5-4 and TRBJ1-4; 8 bases agree with TRBD1. After removal of 2 bases from V and 5 bases from J, the junction contained 5 bases not matched to a gene. From germline, CDR1 is SGHNT and CDR2 YYREEE (reference sequence). The CDR3 has 15 residues. The CDR3 sequence is CASSFNRGGNEKLFF. CDR3 sequence (DNA): TGTGCCAGCAGCTTTAACAGGGGGGGGAATGAAAAACTGTTTTTT.

The DNA of the CDR3 is TGCGCCAGCCGCCCTGGAGGGCAGGGAACCTATGGCTACACCTTC. Encoded protein: CASRPGGQGTYGYTF. The J gene is TRBJ1-2, the V gene TRBV5-1; tentatively, D is TRBD1 (5 bases). This CDR3 comprises 15 residues. The germline V gene encodes CDR1 SGHRS and CDR2 YFSETQ. V lost 7 bases and J lost 4, with 20 bases in between.

To note about this clone: The same CDR3 arises from other DNA sequences in this sample as well. J is TRBJ2-7 and V is TRBV5-5, with a possible D match to TRBD1 (5 bases). The CDR3 totals 14 residues. V was trimmed by 0 bases and J by 4 bases, leaving 11 bases between them. Germline-derived CDR1 and CDR2 are SGHKS and YYEKEE (reference sequence). For the CDR3, the DNA is TGTGCCAGCAGCTTGGGACAGCCCAATTACGAGCAGTACTTC. Translated, it gives CASSLGQPNYEQYF. The full variable domain, with the rest looked up from reference TRBV5-5 and TRBJ2-7, is DAGVTQSPTHLIKTRGQQVTLRCSPISGHKSVSWYQQVLGQGPQFIFQYYEKEERGRGNFPDRFSARQFPNYSSELNVNALLLGDSALYLCASSLGQPNYEQYFGPGTRLTVT.

J is TRBJ2-3 and V is TRBV5-1, with 7 bases fitting TRBD2. Germline CDR1 SGHRS, CDR2 YFSETQ. This CDR3 spans 14 amino acids. With 2 bases clipped from V and 2 bases from J, the junction kept 2 bases outside the gene matches. CDR3 in amino acids: CASSFGLDTDTQYF. CDR3 bases: TGCGCCAGCAGCTTCGGACTAGACACAGATACGCAGTATTTT.